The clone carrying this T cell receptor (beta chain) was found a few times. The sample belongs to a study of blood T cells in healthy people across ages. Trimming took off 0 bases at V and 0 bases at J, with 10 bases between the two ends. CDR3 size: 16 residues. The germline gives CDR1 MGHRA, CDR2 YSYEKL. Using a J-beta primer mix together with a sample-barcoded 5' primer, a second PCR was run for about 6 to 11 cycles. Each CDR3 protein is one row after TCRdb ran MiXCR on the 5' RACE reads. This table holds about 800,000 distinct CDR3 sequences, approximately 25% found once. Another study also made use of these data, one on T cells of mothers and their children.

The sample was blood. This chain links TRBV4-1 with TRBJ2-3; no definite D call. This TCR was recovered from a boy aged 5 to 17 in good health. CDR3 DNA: TGCGCCAGCAGCCAAGATCGAGAGTTGAGCACAGATACGCAGTATTTT. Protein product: CASSQDRELSTDTQYF.